These 12 T cell receptor beta chains share one sample of origin, sequenced in a study of blood T cell repertoires in COVID-19. The assay was immunoSEQ multiplex PCR, and TCRdb's table has in-frame clones only and misses some. This table has over 250,000 clones, roughly 88% appearing once. Sequenced input: peripheral blood. These receptors were taken from a woman aged 70-85 years with acute or convalescent COVID-19.

The chain is built from TRBV7-9 and TRBJ1-2, with 7 bases identical to TRBD1. Trimming cost V 1 base and J 5 bases; bases outside gene matches: 10. This CDR3 contains 16 residues. Germline CDR1 SEHNR, CDR2 FQNEAQ (reference sequence). CDR3 sequence: CASSLVAGTEAYGYTF. The CDR3 DNA reads as TGTGCCAGCAGCTTAGTGGCCGGGACAGAAGCTTATGGCTACACCTTC.

This rearrangement joins TRBV13 to TRBJ2-2; TRBD2 agrees at 8 bases. The germline V gene encodes CDR1 PRHDT and CDR2 FYEKMQ (reference sequence). CDR3 size: 16 residues. The V gene end was trimmed by 0 bases and the J gene end by 4 bases; junction bases not matched to a gene: 4. DNA of the CDR3: TGTGCCAGCAGCTTAGGAGCGGGGGCGGGCACCGGGGAGCTGTTTTTT. Translation: CASSLGAGAGTGELFF.

This chain uses TRBV4-1 with TRBJ1-2; TRBD1 matches 7 bases. The V segment lost 3 bases and the J segment 3 bases; nucleotides outside the gene matches: 7. CDR1 is MGHRA, CDR2 YSYEKL, per germline. This CDR3 comprises 15 residues. The DNA of the CDR3 is TGCGCCAGCAGCCATACAGGGGCCGTAGACTATGGCTACACCTTC. Amino acids: CASSHTGAVDYGYTF.

This chain links TRBV10-3 with TRBJ1-6, with D unclear. Trimming removed 7 bases at V and 5 bases at J, with 9 bases between. The CDR3 spans 13 residues. CDR1 and CDR2 from the germline V gene are ENHRY and SYGVKD. CDR3 sequence reads: CAITGYDNSPLHF. CDR3 bases: TGTGCCATCACGGGGTACGATAATTCACCCCTCCACTTT.

This clone is a singleton in its sample. A read error may account for a junction end that differs from germline. The V call is TRBV6-5, the J call TRBJ1-1; D unresolved. Germline CDR1 and CDR2: MNHEY and SVGAGI. This CDR3 comprises 11 residues. In DNA, the CDR3 is TGTGCCAGCAGCGGAGCTACCTTGGCCCTGTTT. Amino acid sequence: CASSGATLALF.

In regard to this clone: Other DNA sequences within the sample encode an identical CDR3. This chain connects TRBV6-5 to TRBJ1-5, with D unclear. The CDR3 consists of 13 residues. The germline V and J ends were trimmed by 6 bases and 7 bases, with 13 bases remaining between them. Germline-derived CDR1 and CDR2 are MNHEY and SVGAGI. For the CDR3, the DNA is TGTGCCAGCAGCTCGACGCCCGGGCAGCCCCAGCATTTT. Amino acids: CASSSTPGQPQHF.

V and J are TRBV19 and TRBJ1-2; a possible D gene is TRBD1 (6 bases). This CDR3 comprises 13 residues. V gave up 7 bases and J gave up 4 bases, with 13 bases separating them. The germline V gene encodes CDR1 LNHDA and CDR2 SQIVND (reference sequence). CDR3 sequence: CASTREGGYGYTF. DNA for the CDR3: TGTGCCAGTACCAGGGAGGGGGGCTATGGCTACACCTTC.

The chain is built from TRBV4-1 and TRBJ1-4, with D tentatively TRBD1 (5 bases). Per the germline V gene, CDR1 is MGHRA and CDR2 is YSYEKL. V lost 4 bases, J lost 0 bases, and 12 bases lay in between. The CDR3 runs to 16 residues. The CDR3 DNA follows: TGCGCCAGCAGCCTTGTTAGGGGTGCAACTAATGAAAAACTGTTTTTT. Translation gives CASSLVRGATNEKLFF.

The chain employs TRBV5-5 and TRBJ1-5; TRBD1 matches at 8 bases. CDR1 SGHKS and CDR2 YYEKEE come from the germline V gene (reference sequence). V shed 4 bases, J shed 9 bases, and the junction held 12 bases outside the gene matches. The CDR3 covers 15 residues. CDR3 sequence: CASSTTGEPKGPQHF. Written as DNA, the CDR3 is TGTGCCAGCAGCACGACAGGGGAGCCCAAGGGGCCCCAGCATTTT.

The CDR3 loop reads CASSLFDSPLHF. Here the CDR3 DNA reads TGTGCCAGCAGCTTATTCGATTCACCCCTCCACTTT. The V call is TRBV7-2, the J call TRBJ1-6; the D is unclear. This CDR3 is built from 12 residues. CDR1 is SGHTA, CDR2 FQGNSA, per germline. Trimming cost V 2 bases and J 8 bases, with 4 bases left between them.

For the CDR3, the DNA is TGTGCCACCAGCACCGAAGTAGGGGAAGTGTTGTTCTTC. It specifies CATSTEVGEVLFF. This chain links TRBV15 with TRBJ2-1, with D maybe TRBD1 (5 bases). Between the trimmed V and J ends, which lost 4 bases and 15 bases, there was a span of 19 bases. The CDR3 sequence is 13 residues long. The V gene's germline CDR1 is LNHNV and CDR2 YYDKDF (reference sequence).

The chain employs TRBV7-2 and TRBJ1-5; D might be TRBD1 (6 bases). Between the trimmed V and J ends, which lost 1 base and 3 bases, there was a span of 13 bases. The CDR3 sequence is 16 residues long. Germline CDR1 reads SGHTA; CDR2 reads FQGNSA. CDR3: CASSLVAGAYNQPQHF. The CDR3 DNA reads TGTGCCAGCAGCTTAGTAGCAGGGGCCTACAATCAGCCCCAGCATTTT. The full variable domain, rest sourced from reference TRBV7-2 and TRBJ1-5, is GAGVSQSPSNKVTEKGKDVELRCDPISGHTALYWYRQSLGQGLEFLIYFQGNSAPDKSGLPSDRFSAERTGGSVSTLTIQRTQQEDSAVYLCASSLVAGAYNQPQHFGDGTRLSIL.